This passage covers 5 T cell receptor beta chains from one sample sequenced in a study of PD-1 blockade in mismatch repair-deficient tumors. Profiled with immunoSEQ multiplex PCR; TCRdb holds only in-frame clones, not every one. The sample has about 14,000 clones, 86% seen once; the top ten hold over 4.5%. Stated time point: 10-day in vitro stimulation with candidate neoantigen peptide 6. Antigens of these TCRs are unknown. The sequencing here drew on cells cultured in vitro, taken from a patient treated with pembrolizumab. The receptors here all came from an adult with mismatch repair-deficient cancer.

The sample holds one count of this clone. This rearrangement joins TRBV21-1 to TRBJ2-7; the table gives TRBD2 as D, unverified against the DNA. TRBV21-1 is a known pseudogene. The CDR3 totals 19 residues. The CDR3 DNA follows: TGTGCCAGCAGCAACGGACTAGCGGGAGCCCGTGCCTCTTCCTACGAGCAGTACTTC. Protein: CASSNGLAGARASSYEQYF.

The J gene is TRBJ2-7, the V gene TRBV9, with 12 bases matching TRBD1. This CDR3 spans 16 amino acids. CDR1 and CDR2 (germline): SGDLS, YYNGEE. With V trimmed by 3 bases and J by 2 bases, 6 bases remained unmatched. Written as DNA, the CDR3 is TGTGCCAGCAGCGCCGGGACAGGGGGCGGACCCTACGAGCAGTACTTC. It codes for CASSAGTGGGPYEQYF.

The CDR3 DNA sequence: TGTGCCAGTAGTCCCCGGAAATGGGAGGGCGGGGAGCTGTTTTTT. The encoded protein is CASSPRKWEGGELFF. The chain carries TRBV19 and TRBJ2-2, with 7 bases matching TRBD2. This CDR3 region has 15 residues. The V and J ends lost 5 bases and 7 bases, in that order; junction bases with no gene match: 10. Germline V gene data show CDR1 as LNHDA and CDR2 as SQIVND (reference sequence).

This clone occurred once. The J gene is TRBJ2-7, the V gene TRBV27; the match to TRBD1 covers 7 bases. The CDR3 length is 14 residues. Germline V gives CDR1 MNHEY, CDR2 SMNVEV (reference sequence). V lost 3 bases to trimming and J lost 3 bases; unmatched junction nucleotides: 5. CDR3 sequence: CASSFTTGNYEQYF. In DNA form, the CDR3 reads TGTGCCAGCAGTTTTACGACAGGGAACTACGAGCAGTACTTC.

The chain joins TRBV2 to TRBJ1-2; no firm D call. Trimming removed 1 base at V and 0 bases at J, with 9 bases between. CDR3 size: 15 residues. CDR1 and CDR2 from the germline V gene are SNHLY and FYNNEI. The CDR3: CASSEGRKANYGYTF. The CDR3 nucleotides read TGTGCCAGCAGTGAAGGGCGGAAGGCTAACTATGGCTACACCTTC.